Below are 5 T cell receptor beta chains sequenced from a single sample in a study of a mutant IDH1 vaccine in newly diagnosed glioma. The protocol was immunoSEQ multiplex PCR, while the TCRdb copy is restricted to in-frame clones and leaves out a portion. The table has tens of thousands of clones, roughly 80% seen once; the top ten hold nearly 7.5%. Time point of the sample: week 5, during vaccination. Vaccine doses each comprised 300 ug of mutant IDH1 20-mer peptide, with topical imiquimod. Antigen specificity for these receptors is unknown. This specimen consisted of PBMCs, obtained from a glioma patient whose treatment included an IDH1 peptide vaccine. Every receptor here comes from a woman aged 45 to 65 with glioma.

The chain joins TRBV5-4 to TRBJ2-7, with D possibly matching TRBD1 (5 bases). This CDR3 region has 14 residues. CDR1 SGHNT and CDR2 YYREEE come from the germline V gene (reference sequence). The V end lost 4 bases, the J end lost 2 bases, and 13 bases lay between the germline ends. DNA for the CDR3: TGTGCCAGCAGCGCCAACAGGAATACCTACGAGCAGTACTTC. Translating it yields CASSANRNTYEQYF.

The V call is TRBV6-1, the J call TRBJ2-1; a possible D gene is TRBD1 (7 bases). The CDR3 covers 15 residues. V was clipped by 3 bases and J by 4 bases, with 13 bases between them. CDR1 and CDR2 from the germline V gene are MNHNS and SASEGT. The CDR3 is CASSEVRGEYNEQFF. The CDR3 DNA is TGTGCCAGCAGTGAGGTCAGGGGGGAGTACAATGAGCAGTTCTTC.

The CDR3: CATSRDRRQGENYGYTF. CDR3 coding DNA: TGTGCCACCAGCAGAGATCGGAGGCAGGGGGAAAACTATGGCTACACCTTC. J is TRBJ1-2 and V is TRBV15; 7 bases line up with TRBD1. After removal of 0 bases from V and 2 bases from J, the junction contained 9 bases not matched to a gene. Looked up from germline, CDR1 is LNHNV and CDR2 is YYDKDF (reference sequence). CDR3 length: 17 residues.

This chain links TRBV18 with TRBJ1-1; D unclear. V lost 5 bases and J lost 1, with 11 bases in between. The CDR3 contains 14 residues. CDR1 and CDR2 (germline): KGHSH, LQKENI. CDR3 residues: CASSSTRSNTEAFF. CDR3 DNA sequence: TGTGCCAGCTCAAGCACACGGTCGAACACTGAAGCTTTCTTT. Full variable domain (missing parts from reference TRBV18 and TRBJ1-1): NAGVMQNPRHLVRRRGQEARLRCSPMKGHSHVYWYRQLPEEGLKFMVYLQKENIIDESGMPKERFSAEFPKEGPSILRIQQVVRGDSAAYFCASSSTRSNTEAFFGQGTRLTVV.

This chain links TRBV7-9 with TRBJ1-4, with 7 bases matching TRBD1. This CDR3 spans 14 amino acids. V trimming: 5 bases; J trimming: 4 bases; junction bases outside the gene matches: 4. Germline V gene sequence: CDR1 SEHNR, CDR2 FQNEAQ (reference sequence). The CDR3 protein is CASSAGQINEKLFF. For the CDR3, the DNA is TGTGCCAGCAGCGCGGGACAGATTAATGAAAAACTGTTTTTT.